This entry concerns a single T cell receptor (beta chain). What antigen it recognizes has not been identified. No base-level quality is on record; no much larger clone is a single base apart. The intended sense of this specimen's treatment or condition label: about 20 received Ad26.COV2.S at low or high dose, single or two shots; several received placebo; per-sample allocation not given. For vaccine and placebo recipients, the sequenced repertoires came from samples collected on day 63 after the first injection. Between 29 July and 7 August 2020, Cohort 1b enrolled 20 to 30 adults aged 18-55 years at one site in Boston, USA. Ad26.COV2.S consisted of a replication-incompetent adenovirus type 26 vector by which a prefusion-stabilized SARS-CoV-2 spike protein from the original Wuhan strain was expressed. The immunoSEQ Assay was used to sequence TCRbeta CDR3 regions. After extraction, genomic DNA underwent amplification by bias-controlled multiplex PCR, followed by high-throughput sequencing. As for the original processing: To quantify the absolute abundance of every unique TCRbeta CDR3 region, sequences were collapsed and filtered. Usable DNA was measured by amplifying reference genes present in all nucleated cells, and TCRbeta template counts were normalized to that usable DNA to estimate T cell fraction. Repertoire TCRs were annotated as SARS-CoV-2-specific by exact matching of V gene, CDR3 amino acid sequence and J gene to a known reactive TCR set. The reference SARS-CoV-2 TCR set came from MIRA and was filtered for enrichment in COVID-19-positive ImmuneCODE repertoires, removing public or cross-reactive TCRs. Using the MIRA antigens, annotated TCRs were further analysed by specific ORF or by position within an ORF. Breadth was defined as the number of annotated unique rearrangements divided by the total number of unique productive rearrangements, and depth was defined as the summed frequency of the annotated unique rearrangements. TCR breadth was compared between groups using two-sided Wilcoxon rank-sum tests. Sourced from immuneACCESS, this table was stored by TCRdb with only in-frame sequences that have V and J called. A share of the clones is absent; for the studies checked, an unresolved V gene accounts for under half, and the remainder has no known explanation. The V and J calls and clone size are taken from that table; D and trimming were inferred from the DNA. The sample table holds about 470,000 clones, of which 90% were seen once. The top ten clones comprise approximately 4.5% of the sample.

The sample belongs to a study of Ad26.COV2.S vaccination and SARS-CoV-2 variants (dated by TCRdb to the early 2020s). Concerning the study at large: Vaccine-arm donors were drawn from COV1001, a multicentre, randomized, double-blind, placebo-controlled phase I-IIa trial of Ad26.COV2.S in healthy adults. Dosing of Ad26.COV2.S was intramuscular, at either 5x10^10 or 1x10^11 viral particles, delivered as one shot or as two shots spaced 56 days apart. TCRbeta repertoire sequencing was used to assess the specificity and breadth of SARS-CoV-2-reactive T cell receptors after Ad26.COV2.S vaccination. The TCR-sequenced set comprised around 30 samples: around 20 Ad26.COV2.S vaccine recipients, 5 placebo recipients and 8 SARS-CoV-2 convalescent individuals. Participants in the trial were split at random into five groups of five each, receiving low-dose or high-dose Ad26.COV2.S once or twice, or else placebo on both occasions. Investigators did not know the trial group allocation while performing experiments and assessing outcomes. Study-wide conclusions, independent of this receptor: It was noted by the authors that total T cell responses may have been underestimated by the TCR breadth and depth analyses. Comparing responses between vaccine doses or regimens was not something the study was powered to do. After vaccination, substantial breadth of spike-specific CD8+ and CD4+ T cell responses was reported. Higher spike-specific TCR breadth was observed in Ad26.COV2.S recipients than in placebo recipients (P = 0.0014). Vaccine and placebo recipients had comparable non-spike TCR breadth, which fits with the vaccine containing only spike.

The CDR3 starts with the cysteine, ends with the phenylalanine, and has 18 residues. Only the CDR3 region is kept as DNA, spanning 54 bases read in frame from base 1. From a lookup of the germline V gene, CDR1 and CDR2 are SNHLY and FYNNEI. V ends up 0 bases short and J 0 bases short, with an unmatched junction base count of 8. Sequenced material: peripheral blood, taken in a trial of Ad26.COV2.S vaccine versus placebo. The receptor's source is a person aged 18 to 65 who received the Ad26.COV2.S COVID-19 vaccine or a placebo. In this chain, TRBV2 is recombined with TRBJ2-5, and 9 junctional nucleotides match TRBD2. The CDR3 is CASSEALPLAGNQETQYF. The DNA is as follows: TGTGCCAGCAGTGAAGCGCTTCCCCTAGCGGGAAACCAAGAGACCCAGTACTTC.